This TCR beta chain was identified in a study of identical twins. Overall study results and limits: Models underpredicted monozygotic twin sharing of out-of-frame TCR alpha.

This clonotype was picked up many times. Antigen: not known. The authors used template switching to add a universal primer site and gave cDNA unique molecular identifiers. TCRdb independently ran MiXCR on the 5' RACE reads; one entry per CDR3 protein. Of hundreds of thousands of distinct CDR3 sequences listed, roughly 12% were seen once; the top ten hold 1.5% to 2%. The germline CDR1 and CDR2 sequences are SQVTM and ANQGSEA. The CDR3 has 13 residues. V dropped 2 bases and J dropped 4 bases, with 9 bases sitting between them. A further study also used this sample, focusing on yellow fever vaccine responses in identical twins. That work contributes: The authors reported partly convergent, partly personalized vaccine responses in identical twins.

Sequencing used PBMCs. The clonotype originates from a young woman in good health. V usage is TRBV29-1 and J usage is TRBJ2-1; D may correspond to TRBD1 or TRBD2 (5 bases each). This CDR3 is CSVEMGEYNEQFF. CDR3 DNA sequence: TGCAGCGTTGAAATGGGGGAGTACAATGAGCAGTTCTTC.